The 27 T cell receptor beta chains in this list originate from one sample, sequenced in a study of OX40 agonist ivuxolimab in advanced cancers. Here immunoSEQ multiplex PCR was the method, and the copy in TCRdb shows in-frame clones only, minus some. This sample has tens of thousands of clones; more than 65% occur once, and the top ten carry roughly 5.8%. The material was CD4+ or CD8+ T cells sorted from blood, obtained in a trial of the OX40 agonist ivuxolimab. The origin of the receptors is an adult with an advanced solid tumor such as melanoma, head and neck, liver or kidney cancer.

This chain links TRBV25-1 with TRBJ2-7; D not certain. CDR3 size: 14 residues. Germline-derived CDR1 and CDR2 are MGHDK and SYGVNS. With 4 bases removed from V and 2 bases from J, the gap between germline ends came to 12 bases. CDR3 loop: CASSVRAAPYEQYF. In DNA, the CDR3 is TGTGCCAGCAGTGTAAGGGCCGCGCCCTACGAGCAGTACTTC.

The table lists this clone with a few counts. The chain is built from TRBV4-2 and TRBJ2-7; the match to TRBD1 covers 12 bases. The junction had 13 bases not matched to a gene; V was cut back by 4 bases and J by 3 bases. The CDR3 totals 18 residues. Germline CDR1 LGHNA, CDR2 YNFKEQ. The CDR3 sequence: CASSPTGSGTGGVYEQYV. CDR3 nucleotide sequence: TGTGCCAGCAGCCCCACGGGGTCCGGGACAGGGGGCGTCTACGAGCAGTACGTC.

This clone is a singleton in its sample. V and J are TRBV9 and TRBJ2-1, with D unresolved. Germline loops: CDR1 SGDLS, CDR2 YYNGEE. The CDR3 has 15 residues. The V and J ends lost 0 bases and 2 bases respectively, with 9 bases between them. CDR3 DNA sequence: TGTGCCAGCAGCGTAGGCACGGTGACCTACAATGAGCAGTTCTTC. Its protein product is CASSVGTVTYNEQFF.

The chain carries TRBV6-6 and TRBJ2-7; 7 positions match TRBD1. Germline CDR1 reads MNHNY; CDR2 reads SVGAGI (reference sequence). V lost 2 bases to trimming and J lost 4 bases; unmatched junction nucleotides: 5. This CDR3 has 14 amino acids. CDR3 in DNA: TGTGCCAGCAGTTACCCGGGACAGAGGTACGAGCAGTACGTC. Translating it yields CASSYPGQRYEQYV.

The rearrangement joins TRBV6-1 to TRBJ1-2; 10 nucleotides match TRBD1. This CDR3 region has 15 residues. CDR1 MNHNS and CDR2 SASEGT come from the germline V gene. Trimming at V came to 1 base and at J to 5 bases, leaving 4 bases not matched to a gene. CDR3 loop: CASSEVGTGVYGYTF. In DNA, the CDR3 is TGTGCCAGCAGTGAAGTTGGGACAGGGGTTTATGGCTACACCTTC.

For the CDR3, the DNA is TGTGCCAGCAGCTTAGGGGTGGGTACGCAGTATTTT. It yields the protein CASSLGVGTQYF. The V call is TRBV7-2, the J call TRBJ2-3; D call uncertain. The CDR3 spans 12 residues. Trimming cost V 1 base and J 8 bases, with 7 bases left between them. Per the germline V gene, CDR1 is SGHTA and CDR2 is FQGNSA.

The rearrangement joins TRBV7-2 to TRBJ1-5, with D unclear. Germline loops: CDR1 SGHTA, CDR2 FQGNSA. V lost 1 base, J lost 2 bases, and 3 bases lay in between. This CDR3 spans 13 amino acids. Here the CDR3 reads CASSLDRNQPQHF. The CDR3 nucleotides read TGTGCCAGCAGCTTAGATCGCAATCAGCCCCAGCATTTT.

J is TRBJ2-3 and V is TRBV4-2; unclear D gene. The germline gives CDR1 LGHNA, CDR2 YNFKEQ. The CDR3 covers 16 residues. Trimming stripped 0 bases from V and 2 bases from J, with 12 bases between. CDR3 sequence reads: CASSQDGVGLTDTQYF. CDR3 sequence (DNA): TGTGCCAGCAGCCAAGATGGGGTCGGCCTCACAGATACGCAGTATTTT.

This chain links TRBV5-5 with TRBJ1-3; no clear D. Trimming removed 0 bases at V and 1 base at J, with 8 bases between. The length of the CDR3 is 15 residues. Germline V lookup: CDR1 SGHKS, CDR2 YYEKEE (reference sequence). In nucleotides, the CDR3 is TGTGCCAGCAGCTTGGACGGTGGATCTGGAAACACCATATATTTT. This sequence encodes CASSLDGGSGNTIYF.

This clone came up a few times. The chain employs TRBV18 and TRBJ2-3, with D possibly being TRBD2 (7 bases). There are 13 residues in the CDR3. V was clipped by 3 bases and J by 6 bases, with 10 bases between them. In germline, CDR1 is KGHSH, CDR2 LQKENI. CDR3 nucleotide sequence: TGTGCCAGCTCACCGAAGGGGGGGGATACGCAGTATTTT. Its protein is CASSPKGGDTQYF.

CDR3 coding DNA: TGTGCCAACCCTCCGGGACTAGTCACCTACGAGCAGTACTTC. Amino acid sequence: CANPPGLVTYEQYF. The chain is built from TRBV6-5 and TRBJ2-7, with TRBD2 identical over 8 bases. Germline V gives CDR1 MNHEY, CDR2 SVGAGI. This CDR3 has 14 amino acids. Losses at the gene ends were 10 bases for V and 2 bases for J; bases not matched to a gene: 10.

The J gene is TRBJ2-1, the V gene TRBV2, with D possibly matching TRBD1 (6 bases). This CDR3 has 11 residues. The V end lost 5 bases, the J end lost 16 bases, and 15 bases lay between the germline ends. In germline, CDR1 is SNHLY, CDR2 FYNNEI. The CDR3 loop reads CASSTTGTNFF. The CDR3 nucleotides read TGTGCCAGCAGTACCACCGGGACAAATTTCTTC.

This chain connects TRBV9 to TRBJ2-1, with no clear D. CDR1 is SGDLS, CDR2 YYNGEE, per germline. V was shortened by 0 bases and J by 0 bases, with 7 bases between the two germline ends. This CDR3 is built from 15 residues. The CDR3 loop reads CASSVVPSSYNEQFF. The CDR3 coding sequence is TGTGCCAGCAGCGTAGTGCCTAGCTCCTACAATGAGCAGTTCTTC.

This clone appeared a few times. The rearrangement links TRBV4-1 to TRBJ1-2, with D hard to call. Trimming took off 1 base at V and 7 bases at J, with 13 bases between the two ends. CDR1 and CDR2 (germline): MGHRA, YSYEKL. This CDR3 spans 14 amino acids. The CDR3 region is CASSQGFRLSGYTF. The CDR3, as DNA: TGCGCCAGCAGCCAAGGGTTCAGGTTGAGTGGCTACACCTTC.

V gene TRBV28 combines with J gene TRBJ2-7; 7 bases fit TRBD1. The CDR3 is 13 residues long. V dropped 7 bases and J dropped 3; count of bases not matched to a gene: 6. CDR1 and CDR2 (germline): MDHEN, SYDVKM. The CDR3: CASTPGGHYEQYV. As DNA, the CDR3 is TGTGCCAGCACCCCAGGGGGACACTACGAGCAGTACGTC.

The chain couples TRBV4-2 to TRBJ1-4, with 7 bases matching TRBD1. Germline V gene lookup returns CDR1 LGHNA and CDR2 YNFKEQ. Germline trimming cut 0 bases from V and 8 bases from J; bases unmatched to any gene: 9. CDR3 size: 16 residues. The CDR3 here is CASSQDRGGGGEKLFF. In DNA, the CDR3 is TGTGCCAGCAGCCAAGATAGAGGGGGCGGTGGGGAAAAACTGTTTTTT.

The chain has TRBV5-1 and TRBJ2-1; 7 bases map to TRBD2. This CDR3 is 15 amino acids long. Germline CDR1 is SGHRS and CDR2 is YFSETQ. V trimming: 3 bases; J trimming: 1 base; junction bases outside the gene matches: 4. As DNA, the CDR3 is TGCGCCAGCAGCTCGAGCGGGGTGTCCTACAATGAGCAGTTCTTC. This codes for CASSSSGVSYNEQFF.

For this clone: The junction differs from germline at one of its ends, possibly a read error. V and J are TRBV7-9 and TRBJ1-2; 12 bases agree with TRBD1. The germline V gene encodes CDR1 SEHNR and CDR2 FQNEAQ (reference sequence). This CDR3 is 16 amino acids long. The CDR3 DNA reads as TGTGTCAGCAGCGCGGGACAGGGGGCCCCCTTATATGGCTACACCTTC. Encoded protein: CVSSAGQGAPLYGYTF.

The V call is TRBV7-9, the J call TRBJ1-5; D unclear. The germline CDR1 and CDR2 sequences are SEHNR and FQNEAQ (reference sequence). Trimming cost V 1 base and J 6 bases, with 4 bases left between them. The CDR3 consists of 12 residues. CDR3 nucleotide sequence: TGTGCCAGCAGCTTAGAAGGTCAGCCCCAGCATTTT. Translation gives CASSLEGQPQHF. The entire variable domain, with the rest obtained from reference TRBV7-9 and TRBJ1-5, is as follows: DTGVSQNPRHKITKRGQNVTFRCDPISEHNRLYWYRQTLGQGPEFLTYFQNEAQLEKSRLLSDRFSAERPKGSFSTLEIQRTEQGDSAMYLCASSLEGQPQHFGDGTRLSIL.

In this sample, this clone turned up a few times. V usage is TRBV19 and J usage is TRBJ2-3; 8 bases line up with TRBD1. The junction had 4 bases not matched to a gene; V was cut back by 5 bases and J by 3 bases. The CDR3 has 14 amino acids. In germline, CDR1 is LNHDA, CDR2 SQIVND (reference sequence). The CDR3: CASSVGTGTDTQYF. CDR3 DNA: TGTGCCAGTAGTGTCGGGACAGGAACAGATACGCAGTATTTT.

The chain joins TRBV19 to TRBJ1-1; 7 bases align to TRBD1. The CDR3 is 15 amino acids. Germline V gene sequence: CDR1 LNHDA, CDR2 SQIVND (reference sequence). Trimming removed 5 bases from V and 4 bases from J; junction bases left unmatched: 10. As DNA, the CDR3 is TGTGCCAGTAGTCCTAGGGGGACAGAATCCACTGAAGCTTTCTTT. Amino acids: CASSPRGTESTEAFF.

The V call is TRBV7-2, the J call TRBJ2-1, with 13 nucleotides matching TRBD2. The germline gives CDR1 SGHTA, CDR2 FQGNSA. V gave up 10 bases and J gave up 4 bases; unmatched junction bases: 16. The CDR3 loop spans 18 amino acids. CDR3 amino acids: CAIRLTRLAGGRYNEQFF. In DNA form, the CDR3 reads TGTGCCATCCGACTGACGCGACTAGCGGGAGGTCGTTACAATGAGCAGTTCTTC.

The chain recombines TRBV7-6 with TRBJ1-6; TRBD1 might be the D (6 bases). This CDR3 has 16 residues. Germline V gene lookup returns CDR1 SGHVS and CDR2 FNYEAQ. V was cut by 4 bases and J by 4 bases, with 14 bases left in between. CDR3 nucleotides: TGTGCCAGCAGCTCCGTTGGACAGATGTATAATTCACCCCTCCACTTT. Protein: CASSSVGQMYNSPLHF.

J is TRBJ2-1 and V is TRBV15; D is ambiguous. Germline assignment: CDR1 LNHNV and CDR2 YYDKDF (reference sequence). V shed 0 bases and J shed 7 bases, with 13 bases lying between them. CDR3 size: 15 residues. CDR3 in DNA: TGTGCCACCAGCAGAGACCAGAGACCCGAGAATGAGCAGTTCTTC. Translating it yields CATSRDQRPENEQFF. The variable domain in full, completed from reference TRBV15 and TRBJ2-1, reads DAMVIQNPRYQVTQFGKPVTLSCSQTLNHNVMYWYQQKSSQAPKLLFHYYDKDFNNEADTPDNFQSRRPNTSFCFLDIRSPGLGDTAMYLCATSRDQRPENEQFFGPGTRLTVL.

This clone was counted a single time. CDR3 sequence (DNA): TGTGCCAGCAGGATGGGGGGCACTGAAGCTTTCTTT. Translating gives CASRMGGTEAFF. The rearrangement joins TRBV14 to TRBJ1-1; possibly TRBD1 for D (5 bases). Trimming cost V 6 bases and J 4 bases, with 9 bases left between them. The CDR3 is made up of 12 amino acids. Germline V lookup: CDR1 SGHDN, CDR2 FVKESK.

The V call is TRBV28, the J call TRBJ1-1; D unresolved. V was clipped by 5 bases and J by 5 bases, with 18 bases between them. This CDR3 has 15 residues. Germline V gene data show CDR1 as MDHEN and CDR2 as SYDVKM. In DNA, the CDR3 is TGTGCCAGCAGTCAACCCGGAGGAAGTAGGACTGAAGCTTTCTTT. Translated: CASSQPGGSRTEAFF.

The V gene is TRBV10-1, the J gene TRBJ2-3; 10 bases are a match to TRBD1. The CDR3 length is 15 residues. Trimming at V came to 6 bases and at J to 5 bases, leaving 8 bases not matched to a gene. Germline V gene lookup returns CDR1 WNHNN and CDR2 SYGVQD (reference sequence). CDR3 sequence reads: CASSASGTGEDTQYF. The CDR3 DNA is TGCGCCAGCAGCGCCTCCGGGACAGGGGAAGATACGCAGTATTTT.